Sequencing of this TCR beta chain was carried out in a study of shared clonotypes between healthy human individuals. Using immunoSEQ multiplex PCR, the repertoire was profiled, and TCRdb retains in-frame clones only, with some absent. The data show roughly 380,000 clones, with about 96% seen just once and around 0.3% held by the top ten. Study conclusions and caveats: It was only blood that was sampled, and tissue repertoires likely differ. Compared with clonotypes that all four donors shared, non-shared clonotypes had lower generation probabilities.

Germline V gives CDR1 LNHNV, CDR2 YYDKDF (reference sequence). The ends lost 5 bases at V and 4 bases at J; junction bases unmatched: 2. This CDR3 contains 12 residues. CD45RO+ cells were combined with CCR7-negative CD45RA+ TemRA cells to form CD8 memory. Notes on this clone: What it recognizes is unknown.

Sequences were obtained from memory CD8+ T cells sorted from blood. As for subset: CD45RO+ cells pooled with CCR7-negative TemRA cells. The clonotype originates from a young man in good health. This rearrangement joins TRBV15 to TRBJ2-7; 7 nucleotides align to TRBD1. The CDR3 DNA is TGTGCCACCAGCTCGACAGGGTACGAGCAGTACTTC. Its translation: CATSSTGYEQYF.